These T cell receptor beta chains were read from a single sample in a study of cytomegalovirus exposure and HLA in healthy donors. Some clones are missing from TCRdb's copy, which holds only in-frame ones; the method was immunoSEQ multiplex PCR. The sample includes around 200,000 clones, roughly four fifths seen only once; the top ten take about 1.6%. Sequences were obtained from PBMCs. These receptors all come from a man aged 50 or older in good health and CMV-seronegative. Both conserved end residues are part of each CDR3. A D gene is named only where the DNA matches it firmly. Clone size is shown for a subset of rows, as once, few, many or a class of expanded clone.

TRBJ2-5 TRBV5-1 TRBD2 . CASSLIGLIAGKETQYF TGCGCCAGCAGCTTGATCGGGTTGATAGCGGGAAAGGAGACCCAGTACTTC
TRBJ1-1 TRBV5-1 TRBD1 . CASSLSGTENTEAFF TGCGCCAGCAGCCTATCCGGGACAGAAAACACTGAAGCTTTCTTT
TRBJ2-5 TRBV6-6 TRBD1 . CASSYRQGETQYF TGTGCCAGCAGTTACAGACAGGGAGAGACCCAGTACTTC
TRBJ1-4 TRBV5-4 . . CASSPGGGANEKLFF TGTGCCAGCAGCCCTGGGGGGGGCGCTAATGAAAAACTGTTTTTT
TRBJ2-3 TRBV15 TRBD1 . CATSRPDRETDTQYF TGTGCCACCAGCAGACCTGACAGGGAAACAGATACGCAGTATTTT
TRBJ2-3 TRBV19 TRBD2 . CASSPARGLAGATQYF TGTGCCAGTAGTCCGGCCCGAGGACTAGCGGGAGCTACGCAGTATTTT
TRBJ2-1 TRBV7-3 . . CASSLMASLYNEQFF TGTGCCAGCAGCTTAATGGCTAGTCTCTACAATGAGCAGTTCTTC
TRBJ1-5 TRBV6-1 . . CASSLQGWGQQPQHF TGTGCCAGCAGTCTACAGGGATGGGGTCAACAGCCCCAGCATTTT
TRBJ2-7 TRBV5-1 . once CASKGESYEQYF TGCGCCAGCAAGGGGGAATCCTACGAGCAGTACTTC
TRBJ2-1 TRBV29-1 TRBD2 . CSVELTSGRANEQFF TGCAGCGTGGAACTAACTAGCGGGAGGGCTAATGAGCAGTTCTTC
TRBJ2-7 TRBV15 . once CATARDSSYEQYF TGTGCCACCGCCCGCGACAGCTCCTACGAGCAGTACTTC
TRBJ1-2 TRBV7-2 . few CASSLGGGGGWMYGYTF TGTGCCAGCAGCTTAGGTGGTGGTGGCGGCTGGATGTATGGCTACACCTTC
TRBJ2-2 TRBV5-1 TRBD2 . CASSLIAGGDTGELFF TGCGCCAGCAGCTTAATAGCGGGAGGGGACACCGGGGAGCTGTTTTTT
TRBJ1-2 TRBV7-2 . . CASSLDRVYGYTF TGTGCCAGCAGCTTAGACAGGGTCTATGGCTACACCTTC
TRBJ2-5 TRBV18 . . CASSLGLKETQYF TGTGCCAGCTCACTCGGACTAAAAGAGACCCAGTACTTC
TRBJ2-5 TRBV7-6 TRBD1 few CASSRTGGYGTQYF TGTGCCAGCAGCAGGACAGGAGGATATGGGACCCAGTACTTC
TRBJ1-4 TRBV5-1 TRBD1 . CASSLTGGGEKLFF TGCGCCAGCAGCCTGACAGGGGGCGGTGAAAAACTGTTTTTT
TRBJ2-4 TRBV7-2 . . CASTSGAKNIQYF TGTGCCAGCACCTCGGGAGCCAAAAACATTCAGTACTTC
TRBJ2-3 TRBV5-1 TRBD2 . CASSLAGQGGSDTQYF TGCGCCAGCAGCTTGGCCGGTCAGGGAGGGTCAGATACGCAGTATTTT
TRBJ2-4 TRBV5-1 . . CASSSLEGGAAKNIQYF TGCGCCAGCAGCTCTCTAGAAGGGGGGGCAGCCAAAAACATTCAGTACTTC
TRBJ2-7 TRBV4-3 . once CASSQDRQFITYEQYF TGCGCCAGCAGCCAAGATCGACAGTTTATTACCTACGAGCAGTACTTC
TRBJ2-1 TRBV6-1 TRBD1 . CASRRQGSSYNEQFF TGTGCCAGCAGAAGACAGGGAAGCTCCTACAATGAGCAGTTCTTC
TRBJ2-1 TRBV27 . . CASSLSRLTYNEQFF TGTGCCAGCAGTCTCAGTAGACTAACCTACAATGAGCAGTTCTTC
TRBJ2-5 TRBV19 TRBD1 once CASRDRGSGQETQYF TGTGCCAGTAGGGACAGGGGTTCGGGACAAGAGACCCAGTACTTC
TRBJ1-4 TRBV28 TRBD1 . CASTDRGSFEKLFF TGTGCCAGCACCGACAGGGGGAGTTTTGAAAAACTGTTTTTT
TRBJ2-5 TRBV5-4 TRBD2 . CASSRLAGGLQETQYF TGTGCCAGCAGCCGACTAGCGGGGGGGCTCCAAGAGACCCAGTACTTC
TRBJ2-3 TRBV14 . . CASSSPGLASTDTQYF TGTGCCAGCAGCTCGCCGGGGCTAGCGAGCACAGATACGCAGTATTTT
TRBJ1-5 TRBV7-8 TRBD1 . CASSSTGGRPQHF TGTGCCAGCAGCTCCACAGGGGGGCGGCCCCAGCATTTT
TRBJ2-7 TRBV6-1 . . CASSEEREQYF TGTGCCAGCAGTGAAGAGCGAGAGCAGTACTTC
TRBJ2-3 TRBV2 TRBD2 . CASTSSSGGSGTQYF TGTGCCAGCACTTCTTCTAGCGGGGGCTCAGGCACGCAGTATTTT
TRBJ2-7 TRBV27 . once CASSFGTQYEQYF TGTGCCAGCAGTTTCGGGACTCAATACGAGCAGTACTTC
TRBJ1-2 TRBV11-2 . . CASSFGGQVGYTF TGTGCCAGCAGCTTCGGGGGGCAAGTCGGCTACACCTTC
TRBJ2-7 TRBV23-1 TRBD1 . CASSQSRTGGYEQYF TGCGCCAGCAGTCAATCGAGGACAGGGGGCTACGAGCAGTACTTC
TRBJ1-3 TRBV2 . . CASSEARAGNTIYF TGTGCCAGCAGTGAAGCCAGGGCTGGAAACACCATATATTTT
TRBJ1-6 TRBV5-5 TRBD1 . CASSWEVQGASSPLHF TGTGCCAGCAGCTGGGAGGTACAGGGGGCTAGTTCACCCCTCCACTTT
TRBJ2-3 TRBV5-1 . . CASSLGTGSDTQYF TGCGCCAGCAGCTTAGGTACGGGATCAGATACGCAGTATTTT
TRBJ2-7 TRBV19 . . CASSSQGLTYEQYF TGTGCCAGTAGTTCACAGGGTTTGACCTACGAGCAGTACTTC
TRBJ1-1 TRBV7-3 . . CASSSRTGAEAFF TGTGCCAGCAGCTCTAGAACGGGGGCTGAAGCTTTCTTT
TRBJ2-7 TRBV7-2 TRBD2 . CASSLAAGEIYEQYF TGTGCCAGCAGCTTAGCGGCGGGAGAGATCTACGAGCAGTACTTC
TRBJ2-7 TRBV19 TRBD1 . CASSPKGGTGAYEQYF TGTGCCAGTAGTCCAAAAGGGGGGACAGGGGCCTACGAGCAGTACTTC
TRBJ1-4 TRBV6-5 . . CASSYGGAPNEKLFF TGTGCCAGCAGTTACGGGGGGGCCCCTAATGAAAAACTGTTTTTT
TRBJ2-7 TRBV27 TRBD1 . CASSFQWTGAVEQYF TGTGCCAGCAGTTTCCAGTGGACAGGGGCAGTCGAGCAGTACTTC